This entry lists 5 T cell receptor beta chains sequenced from one sample in a study of blood T cells in healthy people across ages (dated by TCRdb to between 2014 and 2017). Receptor libraries were prepared by 5' RACE. The sequencing machine was an Illumina HiSeq 2500. The second PCR ran for roughly 7 to 12 cycles and used a J-beta primer mix along with a sample-barcoded 5' primer. TCRdb's own reprocessing of the public reads used fastp at Q25 and MiXCR and kept productive beta chains. Rows with one shared CDR3 protein collapse into an entry with the most common genes and DNA. For this sample there are 1 million or so distinct CDR3 sequences; approximately 25% appear just once. The ten top clones hold 0.65% to 0.95% of the sample. The data also belong to a second study, concerning T cells of mothers and their children.

Input material: blood. These receptor sequences come from a girl aged 2 to 10 in good health.

The chain links TRBV7-9 to TRBJ2-3; TRBD2 matches at 9 bases. Trimming took 5 bases from V and 3 from J; bases not matched to a gene: 12. This CDR3 spans 17 amino acids. The V gene's germline CDR1 is SEHNR and CDR2 FQNEAQ (reference sequence). Written as DNA, the CDR3 is TGTGCCAGCAGCCCCCCGGGTAGCGGGGGCGTAACAGATACGCAGTATTTT. Translation gives CASSPPGSGGVTDTQYF.

This clonotype occurred a few times. The rearrangement uses TRBV27 and TRBJ2-7; 7 positions agree with TRBD1. The assigned J gene may be wrong: the sequence end matches TRBJ2-1 better. Per germline, CDR1 MNHEY and CDR2 SMNVEV (reference sequence). This CDR3 has 14 residues. CDR3 sequence reads: CASSQGQVSNEQFF. The CDR3 nucleotides read TGTGCCAGCAGTCAAGGACAGGTCTCCAATGAGCAGTTCTTC.

This clonotype was counted between two and nine times. The rearrangement uses TRBV4-2 and TRBJ2-1, with 12 bases identical to TRBD2. The CDR3 spans 18 residues. Looked up from germline, CDR1 is LGHNA and CDR2 is YNFKEQ. The V gene end was trimmed by 4 bases and the J gene end by 5 bases; junction bases not matched to a gene: 12. The CDR3 sequence: CASSPGLAGTTWDNEQFF. CDR3 bases: TGTGCCAGCAGCCCTGGACTAGCGGGAACCACATGGGACAATGAGCAGTTCTTC.

This clonotype was detected only a few times. This chain uses TRBV3-1 with TRBJ2-5; no firm D call. The end of the DNA aligns better with TRBJ2-1, so the J call may be wrong. CDR1 is LGHDT, CDR2 YNNKEL, per germline (reference sequence). The CDR3 sequence is 12 residues long. The DNA of the CDR3 is TGTGCCAGCAGCCAACCGCCGGCGGAGCAGTTCTTC. It translates to CASSQPPAEQFF.

The chain employs TRBV20-1 and TRBJ2-5; the match to TRBD2 covers 9 bases. The J call is uncertain, as TRBJ2-7 better fits the DNA end. Germline V gene data show CDR1 as DFQATT and CDR2 as SNEGSKA (reference sequence). The CDR3 consists of 13 residues. This CDR3 reads CSARLAGTYEQYF. The CDR3 DNA sequence: TGCAGTGCTAGACTAGCGGGGACCTACGAGCAGTACTTC.